This T cell receptor (beta chain) was sequenced in a study of blood T cell repertoires in COVID-19. The germline V gene has CDR1 MNHEY and CDR2 SMNVEV (reference sequence). V lost 5 bases to trimming and J lost 1 base; unmatched junction nucleotides: 4. The CDR3 extends over 15 amino acids. Sequencing was performed with immunoSEQ multiplex PCR; in TCRdb, only in-frame clones are kept and a portion is missing. The repertoire holds 240,000 or so clones, with roughly four fifths as singletons. This clone was recorded a few times. Sample: peripheral blood. The chain combines TRBV27 with TRBJ1-2, with 10 bases fitting TRBD1. The clonotype was recovered from a woman in her sixties or seventies with active or convalescent COVID-19. The DNA of the CDR3 is TGTGCCAGCAGTAACGGACAGGGGGGTAACTATGGCTACACCTTC. Its translation: CASSNGQGGNYGYTF.